Below, 21 T cell receptor beta chains from the same sample are listed, as sequenced in a study of blood T cell repertoires in COVID-19. Some clones are missing from TCRdb's copy, which holds only in-frame ones; the method was immunoSEQ multiplex PCR. This table has around 200,000 clones, 83% appearing once. Input material: peripheral blood. The receptors were sampled from a woman younger than 45 with COVID-19, enrolled during active disease.

About this clone itself: At one of its ends the junction is not consistent with the germline gene, which may arise from a read error. The J gene is TRBJ2-1, the V gene TRBV18, with D perhaps TRBD2 (6 bases). The germline V gene has CDR1 KGHSH and CDR2 LQKENI. The CDR3 length is 13 residues. CDR3 residues: CASSPISLASSVF. CDR3 coding DNA: TGTGCCAGCTCACCGATCTCACTAGCATCGTCGGTCTTC.

This chain connects TRBV6-5 to TRBJ2-2; no clear D gene. Germline-derived CDR1 and CDR2 are MNHEY and SVGAGI. The CDR3 is made up of 13 amino acids. The germline V and J ends were trimmed by 10 bases and 2 bases, with 11 bases remaining between them. The CDR3 sequence is CAIPVTNTGELFF. The CDR3 DNA reads TGTGCCATCCCAGTGACAAACACCGGGGAGCTGTTTTTT.

The rearrangement uses TRBV29-1 and TRBJ1-5; weak D call: TRBD1 (5 bases). Germline values: CDR1 SQVTM, CDR2 ANQGSEA. The CDR3 is 14 amino acids. V shed 5 bases and J shed 5 bases, with 16 bases lying between them. As DNA, the CDR3 is TGCAGCGTTAACGAATGGGGCTCTGATCAGCCCCAGCATTTT. Translating gives CSVNEWGSDQPQHF. Full variable domain (remainder filled in from reference TRBV29-1 and TRBJ1-5): SAVISQKPSRDICQRGTSLTIQCQVDSQVTMMFWYRQQPGQSLTLIATANQGSEATYESGFVIDKFPISRPNLTFSTLTVSNMSPEDSSIYLCSVNEWGSDQPQHFGDGTRLSIL.

The chain links TRBV30 to TRBJ1-2; no clear D gene. Trimming stripped 0 bases from V and 0 bases from J, with 8 bases between. Germline V gene sequence: CDR1 GTSNPN, CDR2 SVGIG (reference sequence). CDR3 length: 14 amino acids. CDR3 sequence: CAWSVPGANYGYTF. The CDR3 nucleotides read TGTGCCTGGAGTGTTCCGGGAGCTAACTATGGCTACACCTTC.

The J gene is TRBJ2-7, the V gene TRBV6-6; maybe TRBD1 (5 bases). The germline V gene encodes CDR1 MNHNY and CDR2 SVGAGI (reference sequence). V was cut by 0 bases and J by 5 bases, with 14 bases left in between. The CDR3 loop spans 15 amino acids. The CDR3 DNA follows: TGTGCCAGCAGTTACTCCTCAGGGAAGTGGCACGAGCAGTACTTC. This gives the protein CASSYSSGKWHEQYF.

V and J are TRBV7-3 and TRBJ2-2; TRBD2 matches 10 bases. The CDR3 has 14 amino acids. J was trimmed by 5 bases and V by 8 bases; bases with no gene match: 5. Germline lookup yields CDR1 SGHTA and CDR2 FQGTGA. CDR3 sequence (DNA): TGTGCCAGCGGACTAGCGGAGGGGACCGGGGAGCTGTTTTTT. Protein: CASGLAEGTGELFF.

The chain employs TRBV18 and TRBJ2-2, with TRBD1 identical over 8 bases. The V gene's germline CDR1 is KGHSH and CDR2 LQKENI. This CDR3 has 14 amino acids. Trimming cost V 6 bases and J 9 bases; bases outside gene matches: 9. The chain's CDR3 is CASSSGTGRWELFF. CDR3 bases: TGTGCCAGCTCGTCCGGGACAGGTCGCTGGGAGCTGTTTTTT.

V usage is TRBV6-2 or TRBV6-3 and J usage is TRBJ2-7; 9 bases align to TRBD1. The length of the CDR3 is 14 residues. Germline values: CDR1 MNHEY, CDR2 SVGEGT. The V gene end was trimmed by 5 bases and the J gene end by 3 bases; junction bases not matched to a gene: 5. CDR3 protein: CASSRRQGDYEQYF. The CDR3 bases are TGTGCCAGCAGTCGAAGACAGGGGGACTACGAGCAGTACTTC.

The CDR3 DNA reads as TGTGCCAGCAGCTCGGGCAGGGGACTAGGGAGTCAGCCCCAGCATTTT. This translates into CASSSGRGLGSQPQHF. V and J are TRBV7-2 and TRBJ1-5, with a tentative D call TRBD1 (6 bases). In germline, CDR1 is SGHTA, CDR2 FQGNSA. CDR3 length: 16 amino acids. The germline V and J ends were trimmed by 4 bases and 6 bases, with 19 bases remaining between them.

This chain connects TRBV7-9 to TRBJ2-7; D is perhaps TRBD2 (6 bases). V was cut by 1 base and J by 2 bases, with 15 bases left in between. The CDR3 runs 16 residues. The germline gives CDR1 SEHNR, CDR2 FQNEAQ (reference sequence). In DNA, the CDR3 is TGTGCCAGCAGCTTAGTTCTCCGCGGGAACCCCTACGAGCAGTACTTC. It encodes CASSLVLRGNPYEQYF.

The V gene is TRBV7-2, the J gene TRBJ1-5; D uncertain. CDR3 length: 13 residues. Germline-derived CDR1 and CDR2 are SGHTA and FQGNSA. V gave up 7 bases and J gave up 0 bases, with 7 bases separating them. The CDR3 DNA reads TGTGCCAGCAAGAGGGATAGCAATCAGCCCCAGCATTTT. This codes for CASKRDSNQPQHF.

This chain links TRBV19 with TRBJ2-5; 11 bases are a match to TRBD1. The trim removed 7 bases at V and 5 bases at J, leaving 6 bases unmatched. CDR3 length: 14 residues. CDR1 and CDR2 from the germline V gene are LNHDA and SQIVND (reference sequence). CDR3 in amino acids: CASMDRGRRETQYF. The CDR3 region has the DNA TGTGCCAGTATGGACAGGGGGCGACGGGAGACCCAGTACTTC.

This clone was detected a few times. The chain recombines TRBV27 with TRBJ1-3, with a tentative D call TRBD1 (6 bases). Between the trimmed V and J ends, which lost 5 bases and 2 bases, there was a span of 13 bases. The CDR3 is 15 amino acids. Germline CDR1 MNHEY, CDR2 SMNVEV (reference sequence). The CDR3 protein is CASSPFTGTGNTIYF. The CDR3 DNA reads as TGTGCCAGCAGTCCATTTACAGGGACTGGAAACACCATATATTTT.

This sequence joins TRBV4-3 and TRBJ2-2; weak D call: TRBD2 (6 bases). This CDR3 contains 16 residues. CDR1 and CDR2 from the germline V gene are LGHNA and YSLEER. V gave up 0 bases and J gave up 4 bases, with 12 bases separating them. CDR3 loop: CASSQDLPSVTGELFF. CDR3 sequence (DNA): TGCGCCAGCAGCCAAGATCTCCCTAGCGTCACCGGGGAGCTGTTTTTT.

The chain is built from TRBV18 and TRBJ2-1; the D gene is possibly TRBD2 (7 bases). Germline loops: CDR1 KGHSH, CDR2 LQKENI. Trimming shortened V by 0 bases and J by 4 bases, and 16 bases separated the two germline ends. This CDR3 has 17 residues. The CDR3, as DNA: TGTGCCAGCTCACCACCACGGGGGGCCGAGTGGTACAATGAGCAGTTCTTC. Translated: CASSPPRGAEWYNEQFF.

V usage is TRBV4-1 and J usage is TRBJ2-1; tentative D call: TRBD2 (5 bases). Germline values: CDR1 MGHRA, CDR2 YSYEKL. Trimming took 5 bases from V and 9 from J, leaving 14 bases between them. This CDR3 has 13 residues. Written as DNA, the CDR3 is TGCGCCAGCAGCACAACTAGTACAGTTGAGCAGTTCTTC. This sequence encodes CASSTTSTVEQFF.

The chain employs TRBV5-4 and TRBJ2-7; 10 bases map to TRBD2. V was pared by 3 bases and J by 1 base, with 16 bases of the junction left unmatched. CDR1 and CDR2 from the germline V gene are SGHNT and YYREEE (reference sequence). The CDR3 is 19 amino acids. The CDR3 DNA reads TGTGCCAGCAGCTCCCTAGGTAGCGGGGGGCCATCTTTTTCCTACGAGCAGTACTTC. This gives the protein CASSSLGSGGPSFSYEQYF.

The chain recombines TRBV3-1 (or the pseudogene TRBV3-2) with TRBJ1-5, with D possibly being TRBD1 (6 bases). CDR1 and CDR2 from the germline V gene are LGHDT and YNNKEL (reference sequence). Trimming shortened V by 4 bases and J by 5 bases, and 24 bases separated the two germline ends. The CDR3 is 18 residues long. The CDR3, as DNA: TGTGCCAGCAGCCGCAACTATCCGGGATTTGGGGGCGATCAGCCCCAGCATTTT. Translated, it gives CASSRNYPGFGGDQPQHF.

J is TRBJ2-5 and V is TRBV7-9; D remains ambiguous. Germline-derived CDR1 and CDR2 are SEHNR and FQNEAQ (reference sequence). V was trimmed by 6 bases and J by 1 base, leaving 15 bases between them. The CDR3 loop spans 15 amino acids. CDR3 residues: CASRPVTFLQETQYF. The DNA of the CDR3 is TGTGCCAGCAGACCAGTGACTTTCCTCCAAGAGACCCAGTACTTC.

This sequence joins TRBV9 and TRBJ2-1, with 14 bases that match TRBD2. Germline CDR1 SGDLS, CDR2 YYNGEE. V trimming: 0 bases; J trimming: 9 bases; junction bases outside the gene matches: 5. The CDR3 spans 16 residues. This chain's CDR3 is CASSVAGTSGRTEQFF. The CDR3 DNA sequence: TGTGCCAGCAGCGTAGCAGGGACTAGCGGGAGAACTGAGCAGTTCTTC.

This clone has only one observation. The rearrangement joins TRBV6-5 to TRBJ1-6, with D hard to call. The CDR3 covers 13 residues. Germline CDR1 and CDR2: MNHEY and SVGAGI. V shed 6 bases and J shed 4 bases, with 7 bases lying between them. As DNA, the CDR3 is TGTGCCAGCAGCCAGGCTTATAATTCACCCCTCCACTTT. Its translation: CASSQAYNSPLHF.